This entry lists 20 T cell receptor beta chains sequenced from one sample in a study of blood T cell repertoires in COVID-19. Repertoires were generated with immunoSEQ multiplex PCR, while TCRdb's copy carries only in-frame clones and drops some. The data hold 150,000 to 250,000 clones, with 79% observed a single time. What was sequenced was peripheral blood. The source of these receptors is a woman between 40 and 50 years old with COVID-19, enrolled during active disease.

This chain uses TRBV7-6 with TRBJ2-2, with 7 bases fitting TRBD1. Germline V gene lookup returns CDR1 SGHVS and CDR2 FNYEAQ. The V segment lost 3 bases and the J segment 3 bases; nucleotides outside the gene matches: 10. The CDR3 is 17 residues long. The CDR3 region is CASSLGDRDSYTGELFF. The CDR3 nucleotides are TGTGCCAGCAGCTTGGGAGACAGGGATTCGTACACCGGGGAGCTGTTTTTT.

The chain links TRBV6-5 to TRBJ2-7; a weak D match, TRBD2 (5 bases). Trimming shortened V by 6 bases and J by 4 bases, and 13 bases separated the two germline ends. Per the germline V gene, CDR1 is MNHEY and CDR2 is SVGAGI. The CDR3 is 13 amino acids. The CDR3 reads CASRPGGPYEQYF. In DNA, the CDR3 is TGTGCCAGCAGACCCGGAGGACCATACGAGCAGTACTTC.

The CDR3 DNA follows: TGTGCCAGTAGTATACAGGGGCGGGGGACTGAAGCTTTCTTT. It is translated as CASSIQGRGTEAFF. The chain employs TRBV19 and TRBJ1-1; tentatively, D is TRBD1 (6 bases). The germline V and J ends were trimmed by 2 bases and 5 bases, with 12 bases remaining between them. The CDR3 sequence is 14 residues long. Per the germline V gene, CDR1 is LNHDA and CDR2 is SQIVND (reference sequence). Based on the CDR3 plus reference TRBV19 and TRBJ1-1, the full variable domain is DGGITQSPKYLFRKEGQNVTLSCEQNLNHDAMYWYRQDPGQGLRLIYYSQIVNDFQKGDIAEGYSVSREKKESFPLTVTSAQKNPTAFYLCASSIQGRGTEAFFGQGTRLTVV.

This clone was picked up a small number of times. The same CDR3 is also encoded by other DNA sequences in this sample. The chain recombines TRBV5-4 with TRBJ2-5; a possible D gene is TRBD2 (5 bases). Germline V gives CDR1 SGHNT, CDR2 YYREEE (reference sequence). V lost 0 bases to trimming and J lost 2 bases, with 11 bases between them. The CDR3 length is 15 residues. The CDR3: CASSLGAAGQETQYF. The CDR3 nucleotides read TGTGCCAGCAGCTTGGGCGCCGCGGGTCAAGAGACCCAGTACTTC.

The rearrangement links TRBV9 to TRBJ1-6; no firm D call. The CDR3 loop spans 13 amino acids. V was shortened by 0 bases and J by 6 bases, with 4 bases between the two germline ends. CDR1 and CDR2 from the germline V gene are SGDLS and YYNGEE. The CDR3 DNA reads TGTGCCAGCAGCGTAGCCCTTAATTCACCCCTCCACTTT. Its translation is CASSVALNSPLHF.

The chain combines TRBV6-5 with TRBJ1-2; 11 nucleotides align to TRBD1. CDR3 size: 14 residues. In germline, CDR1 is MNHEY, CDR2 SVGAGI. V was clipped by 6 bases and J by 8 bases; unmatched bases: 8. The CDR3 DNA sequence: TGTGCCAGCAGGGGACAGGGGGGCTCATGGGGCTACACCTTC. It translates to CASRGQGGSWGYTF.

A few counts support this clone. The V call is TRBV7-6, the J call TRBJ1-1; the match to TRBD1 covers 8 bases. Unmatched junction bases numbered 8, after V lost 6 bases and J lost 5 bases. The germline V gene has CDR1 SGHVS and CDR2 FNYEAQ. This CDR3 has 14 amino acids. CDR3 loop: CASRSTGGGTEAFF. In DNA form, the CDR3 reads TGTGCCAGCAGGTCTACAGGGGGTGGGACTGAAGCTTTCTTT.

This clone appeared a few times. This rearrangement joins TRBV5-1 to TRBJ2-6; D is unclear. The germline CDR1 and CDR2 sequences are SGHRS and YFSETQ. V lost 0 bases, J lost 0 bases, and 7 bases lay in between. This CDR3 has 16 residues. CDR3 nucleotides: TGCGCCAGCAGCTTGGTAGCCAACTCTGGGGCCAACGTCCTGACTTTC. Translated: CASSLVANSGANVLTF.

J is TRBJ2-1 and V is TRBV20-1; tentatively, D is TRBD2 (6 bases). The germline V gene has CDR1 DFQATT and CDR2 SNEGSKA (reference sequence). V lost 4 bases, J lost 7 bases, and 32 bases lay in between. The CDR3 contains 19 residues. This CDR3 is CSAIDSRRRGGSVGNEQFF. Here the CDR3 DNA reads TGCAGTGCTATTGATTCCCGCCGGAGGGGTGGGAGTGTTGGGAATGAGCAGTTCTTC.

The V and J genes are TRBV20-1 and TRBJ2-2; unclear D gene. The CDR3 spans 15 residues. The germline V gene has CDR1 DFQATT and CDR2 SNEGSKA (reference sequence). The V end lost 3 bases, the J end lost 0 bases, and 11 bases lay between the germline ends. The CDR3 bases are TGCAGTGCTAGTAATCCCCGGGCGAACACCGGGGAGCTGTTTTTT. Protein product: CSASNPRANTGELFF.

This CDR3 reads CASSLGRIYGYTF. The CDR3 DNA reads as TGTGCCAGCAGCTTAGGCAGGATCTATGGCTACACCTTC. The chain employs TRBV11-2 and TRBJ1-2; D is ambiguous. The CDR3 consists of 13 residues. V was pared by 1 base and J by 4 bases, with 7 bases between. The germline V gene encodes CDR1 SGHAT and CDR2 FQNNGV.

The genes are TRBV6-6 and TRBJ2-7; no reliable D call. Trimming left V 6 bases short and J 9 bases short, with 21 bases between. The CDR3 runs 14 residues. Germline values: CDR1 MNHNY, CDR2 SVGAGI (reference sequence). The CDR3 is CASSPGTSIAGQYF. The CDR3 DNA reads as TGTGCCAGCAGCCCCGGAACCTCTATAGCTGGGCAGTACTTC.

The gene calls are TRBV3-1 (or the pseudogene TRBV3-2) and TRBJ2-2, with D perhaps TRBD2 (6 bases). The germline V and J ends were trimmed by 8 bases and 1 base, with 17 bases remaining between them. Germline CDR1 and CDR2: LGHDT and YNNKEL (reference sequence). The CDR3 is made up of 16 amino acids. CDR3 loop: CASDNGGPGNTGELFF. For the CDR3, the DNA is TGTGCCAGCGATAACGGGGGTCCCGGGAACACCGGGGAGCTGTTTTTT.

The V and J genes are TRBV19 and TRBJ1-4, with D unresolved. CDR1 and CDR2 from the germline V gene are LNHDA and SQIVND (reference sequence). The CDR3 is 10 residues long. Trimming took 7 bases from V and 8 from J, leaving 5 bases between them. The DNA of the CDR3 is TGTGCCAGTACGTTAGAAAAACTGTTTTTT. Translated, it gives CASTLEKLFF.

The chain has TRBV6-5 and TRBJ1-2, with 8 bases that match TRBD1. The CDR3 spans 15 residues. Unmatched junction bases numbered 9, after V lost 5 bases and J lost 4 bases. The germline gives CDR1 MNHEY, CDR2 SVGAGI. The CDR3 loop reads CASSRTGYGGYGYTF. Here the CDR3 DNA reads TGTGCCAGCAGTCGGACAGGGTACGGGGGCTATGGCTACACCTTC.

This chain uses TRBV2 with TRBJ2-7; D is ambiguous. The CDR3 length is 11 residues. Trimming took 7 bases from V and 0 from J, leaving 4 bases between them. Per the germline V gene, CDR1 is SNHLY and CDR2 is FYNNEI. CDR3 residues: CASTYSYEQYF. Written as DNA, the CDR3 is TGTGCCAGCACGTACTCCTACGAGCAGTACTTC.

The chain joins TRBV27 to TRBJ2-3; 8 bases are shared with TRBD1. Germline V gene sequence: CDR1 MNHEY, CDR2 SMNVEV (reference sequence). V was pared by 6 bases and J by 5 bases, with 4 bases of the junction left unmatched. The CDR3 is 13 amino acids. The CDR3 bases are TGTGCCAGCAGGACAGGGGCGGGAGATACGCAGTATTTT. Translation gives CASRTGAGDTQYF.

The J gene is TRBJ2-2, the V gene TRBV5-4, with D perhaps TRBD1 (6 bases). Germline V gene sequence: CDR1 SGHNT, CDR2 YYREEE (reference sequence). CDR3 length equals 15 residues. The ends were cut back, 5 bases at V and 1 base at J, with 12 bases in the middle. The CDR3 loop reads CASSPDRRNTGELFF. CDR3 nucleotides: TGTGCCAGCAGTCCCGACAGGAGGAACACCGGGGAGCTGTTTTTT. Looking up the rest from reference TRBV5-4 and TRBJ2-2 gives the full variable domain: ETGVTQSPTHLIKTRGQQVTLRCSSQSGHNTVSWYQQALGQGPQFIFQYYREEENGRGNFPPRFSGLQFPNYSSELNVNALELDDSALYLCASSPDRRNTGELFFGEGSRLTVL.

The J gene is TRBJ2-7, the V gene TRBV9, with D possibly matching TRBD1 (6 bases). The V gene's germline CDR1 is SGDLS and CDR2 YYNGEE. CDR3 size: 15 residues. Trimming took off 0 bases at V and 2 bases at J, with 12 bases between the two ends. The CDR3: CASSVGPPGAYEQYF. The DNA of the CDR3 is TGTGCCAGCAGCGTAGGCCCGCCAGGGGCCTACGAGCAGTACTTC.

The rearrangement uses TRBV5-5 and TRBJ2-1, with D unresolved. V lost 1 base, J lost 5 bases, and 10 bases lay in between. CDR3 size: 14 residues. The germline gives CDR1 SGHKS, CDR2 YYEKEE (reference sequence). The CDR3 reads CASSLLSTNNEQFF. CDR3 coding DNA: TGTGCCAGCAGCTTGTTGAGCACTAACAATGAGCAGTTCTTC.